Listed here is a single T cell receptor (beta chain). A junction boundary mismatches the germline segment, possibly from a read error. Methods used by the authors: Counts of nucleated cells, estimated from reference gene primer amplification, were obtained. Generated by immunoSEQ multiplex PCR, the TCRdb table keeps only in-frame clones and is missing some. For V, J and clone size, that table is used; D and trimming come from the DNA. The sample yields some 200,000 clones, around 86% seen once. The data were obtained in a study of blood T cell repertoires in COVID-19. Across the whole study: Sites across the United States, Italy and Spain contributed samples from acute and convalescent COVID-19.

Germline V gene sequence: CDR1 MNHEY, CDR2 SVGAGI. CDR3 length equals 15 residues. This clonotype originated in a woman aged 40 to 50 with acute or convalescent COVID-19. The sample was peripheral blood. This chain connects TRBV6-5 to TRBJ1-1; 10 bases fit TRBD1. The chain's CDR3 is CASSDSRDRGLEGFF. CDR3 DNA: TGTGCCAGCAGTGACTCTCGGGACAGGGGCTTGGAGGGTTTCTTT.